The TCR beta chain described here comes from a study of cytomegalovirus exposure and HLA in healthy donors. As for this clone: Antigen: not known.

Use of 60 Vbeta and 13 Jbeta primers characterized the PCR. TCRdb keeps only in-frame clones here, not all; method: immunoSEQ multiplex PCR. Of about 190,000 clones in the sample, 12% were seen once. Study observations and caveats: Judged likely to be a sequencing artifact was a cluster of highly shared sequence variants. The study put some 150 TCR beta chains on its list as cytomegalovirus-associated. The number of N-insertions in an Asian-associated ancestry cluster was reportedly below the approximately 700-donor mean in a later analysis.

This CDR3 contains 15 residues. The germline V and J ends were trimmed by 1 base and 5 bases, with 14 bases remaining between them. CDR1 is SGHNT, CDR2 YENEEA, per germline. The V gene is TRBV11-3, the J gene TRBJ1-1, with unresolved D. This receptor was obtained from a middle-aged man in good health and CMV-seropositive. The sample consisted of PBMCs. In DNA form, the CDR3 reads TGTGCCAGCAGCTTAGTATTCGGGGAAATGACTGAAGCTTTCTTT. The encoded protein is CASSLVFGEMTEAFF.